The 30 T cell receptor beta chains reported below all come from one sample, sequenced in a study of metastatic and nonmetastatic thyroid tumors. TCRdb re-clonotyped the PCR reads through MiXCR. Seen here are approximately 32,000 clones, 33% observed once, and the top ten hold about 16%. Thyroid surgery took place with no prior treatment in any patient. Input material: tumor tissue. Source of these receptors: a female donor with papillary thyroid cancer or a benign thyroid nodule (not recorded which). Some clones in this sample may be carry-over from other donors' samples.

This sequence joins TRBV11-2 and TRBJ2-1; 10 bases fit TRBD2. The CDR3 length is 15 residues. In germline, CDR1 is SGHAT, CDR2 FQNNGV. Trimming at V came to 5 bases and at J to 4 bases, leaving 5 bases not matched to a gene. This CDR3 reads CASSRLAGSYNEQFF. In DNA form, the CDR3 reads TGTGCCAGCAGCCGACTAGCGGGTAGTTACAATGAGCAGTTCTTC.

The chain couples TRBV11-1 to TRBJ2-2, with D tentatively TRBD1 (5 bases). V was clipped by 1 base and J by 0 bases, with 9 bases between them. There are 16 residues in the CDR3. The germline V gene has CDR1 SGHAT and CDR2 FQDESV (reference sequence). CDR3 residues: CASSLGGRANTGELFF. CDR3 bases: TGTGCCAGCAGCTTAGGTGGCAGGGCGAACACCGGGGAGCTGTTTTTT.

The CDR3 loop is CASSQEVGWSQPQHF. The CDR3 DNA reads as TGTGCCAGCAGCCAAGAGGTAGGGTGGAGTCAGCCCCAGCATTTT. V gene TRBV14 combines with J gene TRBJ1-5; D ambiguous. The CDR3 loop spans 15 amino acids. Germline-derived CDR1 and CDR2 are SGHDN and FVKESK. V lost 0 bases and J 6 bases, leaving 12 bases between the germline ends. Complete variable domain (other parts from reference TRBV14 and TRBJ1-5): EAGVTQFPSHSVIEKGQTVTLRCDPISGHDNLYWYRRVMGKEIKFLLHFVKESKQDESGMPNNRFLAERTGGTYSTLKVQPAELEDSGVYFCASSQEVGWSQPQHFGDGTRLSIL.

The table lists this clone with a few counts. The chain uses TRBV28 and TRBJ2-7, with a possible D match to TRBD1 (5 bases). Germline-derived CDR1 and CDR2 are MDHEN and SYDVKM. The length of the CDR3 is 17 residues. Trimming left V 7 bases short and J 8 bases short, with 30 bases between. CDR3 amino acids: CASNRVGRGRDTNQQYF. In DNA form, the CDR3 reads TGTGCCAGCAATCGGGTGGGTCGCGGCAGGGATACAAATCAGCAGTACTTC.

This clone appeared once. The gene calls are TRBV5-8 and TRBJ1-3; perhaps TRBD1 as D (6 bases). Germline V gene data show CDR1 as SGHTS and CDR2 as YDEGEE. The CDR3 is 14 amino acids. Trimming pared 4 bases from V and 0 bases from J, leaving 8 bases between. CDR3 coding DNA: TGTGCCAGCAGCAGGGACATCTCTGGAAACACCATATATTTT. Its translation: CASSRDISGNTIYF.

This clone has more than one count but fewer than ten. The chain combines TRBV20-1 with TRBJ2-3, with D possibly being TRBD1 (5 bases). Germline CDR1 DFQATT, CDR2 SNEGSKA (reference sequence). Trimming removed 6 bases from V and 0 bases from J, with 13 bases in between. The CDR3 runs 14 residues. The CDR3 sequence: CSAMGPGSTDTQYF. As DNA, the CDR3 is TGCAGTGCCATGGGCCCAGGGAGCACAGATACGCAGTATTTT.

A few counts support this clone. The genes are TRBV6-1 and TRBJ2-1; 9 nucleotides align to TRBD2. The J segment lost 8 bases and the V segment lost 2 bases, leaving 7 bases of the junction unmatched. This CDR3 region has 15 residues. Per germline, CDR1 MNHNS and CDR2 SASEGT. The CDR3 reads CASSEWREGRDEQFF. CDR3 sequence (DNA): TGTGCCAGCAGTGAATGGCGGGAGGGCCGCGATGAGCAGTTCTTC.

The V call is TRBV6-6, the J call TRBJ2-3, with 8 bases matching TRBD1. The CDR3 is 17 residues long. V lost 6 bases and J lost 2; bases outside the gene matches: 13. Per the germline V gene, CDR1 is MNHNY and CDR2 is SVGAGI (reference sequence). Here the CDR3 DNA reads TGTGCCAGCAGCCAGGGGGCAGTACAACTATACACAGATACGCAGTATTTT. Protein: CASSQGAVQLYTDTQYF.

The gene calls are TRBV6-1 and TRBJ2-1; TRBD2 agrees at 8 bases. The germline gives CDR1 MNHNS, CDR2 SASEGT. V lost 1 base to trimming and J lost 5 bases; unmatched junction nucleotides: 4. The CDR3 has 15 amino acids. CDR3 loop: CASSEGVAGNNEQFF. As DNA, the CDR3 is TGTGCCAGCAGTGAAGGGGTAGCGGGAAACAATGAGCAGTTCTTC.

This clone turned up a few times. This chain uses TRBV20-1 with TRBJ2-7, with D tentatively TRBD2 (6 bases). Germline values: CDR1 DFQATT, CDR2 SNEGSKA (reference sequence). The germline V and J ends were trimmed by 3 bases and 3 bases, with 18 bases remaining between them. The CDR3 is 15 residues long. CDR3 nucleotides: TGCAGTGCTAGTTACGGTAGCGGTCCCCGCTACGAGCAGTACTTC. Protein sequence: CSASYGSGPRYEQYF.

In its sample, this clone was seen once. The rearrangement links TRBV11-2 to TRBJ2-7, with D unclear. The CDR3 sequence is 13 residues long. From germline, CDR1 is SGHAT and CDR2 FQNNGV. V was pared by 3 bases and J by 3 bases, with 9 bases between. The DNA for the CDR3 is TGTGCCAGCAGCTTCGGGTTCGACTACGAGCAGTACTTC. Protein sequence: CASSFGFDYEQYF.

This clone turned up a few times. This sequence joins TRBV12-3 or TRBV12-4 and TRBJ1-5, with unresolved D. V was clipped by 0 bases and J by 6 bases, with 15 bases between them. The length of the CDR3 is 16 residues. For the CDR3, the DNA is TGTGCCAGCAGTTTAGCGGGTATGGGTTCCCCTCAGCCCCAGCATTTT. Translated, it gives CASSLAGMGSPQPQHF.

The rearrangement links TRBV20-1 to TRBJ1-6, with 8 bases fitting TRBD1. The ends lost 5 bases at V and 9 bases at J; junction bases unmatched: 12. This CDR3 is 15 amino acids long. Germline V lookup: CDR1 DFQATT, CDR2 SNEGSKA (reference sequence). CDR3 bases: TGCAGTGCTCTCGACAGGGGCGAGTCCCTTTCACCCCTCCACTTT. Its protein is CSALDRGESLSPLHF.

This sequence joins TRBV20-1 and TRBJ2-7; D may be TRBD1 (6 bases). Germline V gene data show CDR1 as DFQATT and CDR2 as SNEGSKA (reference sequence). The CDR3 loop spans 16 amino acids. V was clipped by 3 bases and J by 5 bases, with 23 bases between them. The CDR3 loop is CSARNPNGKGGDEQYF. The CDR3 bases are TGCAGTGCTAGGAACCCAAACGGAAAAGGGGGAGACGAGCAGTACTTC.

The chain combines TRBV11-3 with TRBJ1-6, with TRBD1 matching over 8 bases. The CDR3 consists of 15 residues. The J segment lost 1 base and the V segment lost 5 bases, leaving 1 base of the junction unmatched. Germline CDR1 SGHNT, CDR2 YENEEA. CDR3 region: CASSRTGSYNSPLHF. The CDR3 nucleotides read TGTGCCAGCAGCAGGACAGGGTCCTATAATTCACCCCTCCACTTT. Full variable domain (outside the CDR3, taken from reference TRBV11-3 and TRBJ1-6): EAGVVQSPRYKIIEKKQPVAFWCNPISGHNTLYWYLQNLGQGPELLIRYENEEAVDDSQLPKDRFSAERLKGVDSTLKIQPAELGDSAVYLCASSRTGSYNSPLHFGNGTRLTVT.

This clone was counted only a few times. The gene calls are TRBV6-1 and TRBJ1-2; TRBD1 agrees at 10 bases. V lost 5 bases to trimming and J lost 3 bases; unmatched junction nucleotides: 6. This CDR3 has 15 residues. Per germline, CDR1 MNHNS and CDR2 SASEGT. For the CDR3, the DNA is TGTGCCAGCAGTCTCCGGGGACAGGGGTACTATGGCTACACCTTC. It is translated as CASSLRGQGYYGYTF.

The chain couples TRBV13 to TRBJ2-7, with TRBD2 identical over 8 bases. The V gene end was trimmed by 5 bases and the J gene end by 3 bases; junction bases not matched to a gene: 15. CDR1 and CDR2 (germline): PRHDT, FYEKMQ (reference sequence). This CDR3 has 17 amino acids. The CDR3 spells CASSPQVRAGGFYEQYF. The CDR3 DNA is TGTGCCAGCAGCCCACAGGTTCGTGCGGGAGGATTCTACGAGCAGTACTTC. The entire variable domain, with the rest obtained from reference TRBV13 and TRBJ2-7, is as follows: AAGVIQSPRHLIKEKRETATLKCYPIPRHDTVYWYQQGPGQDPQFLISFYEKMQSDKGSIPDRFSAQQFSDYHSELNMSSLELGDSALYFCASSPQVRAGGFYEQYFGPGTRLTVT.

The genes are TRBV20-1 and TRBJ2-3; 10 positions match TRBD2. The CDR3 length is 14 residues. V lost 5 bases, J lost 3 bases, and 5 bases stayed unmatched. CDR1 DFQATT and CDR2 SNEGSKA come from the germline V gene (reference sequence). The CDR3 DNA is TGCAGTGCTCTAGCGGGAGCTTGGACAGATACGCAGTATTTT. Protein product: CSALAGAWTDTQYF.

The rearrangement uses TRBV6-2 or TRBV6-3 and TRBJ2-7, with 15 bases lining up with TRBD2. Germline CDR1 MNHEY, CDR2 SVGEGT. CDR3 length: 16 amino acids. V lost 3 bases to trimming and J lost 4 bases; unmatched junction nucleotides: 4. This CDR3 is CASSYRTSGRGYEQYF. Written as DNA, the CDR3 is TGTGCCAGCAGTTATCGGACTAGCGGGAGGGGGTACGAGCAGTACTTC.

The chain has TRBV7-2 and TRBJ2-2; unclear D gene. Germline-derived CDR1 and CDR2 are SGHTA and FQGNSA. The CDR3 covers 15 residues. Trimming shortened V by 2 bases and J by 2 bases, and 9 bases separated the two germline ends. The CDR3 loop reads CASSLKNFNTGELFF. CDR3 coding DNA: TGTGCCAGCAGCTTAAAAAACTTTAACACCGGGGAGCTGTTTTTT.

V usage is TRBV5-1 and J usage is TRBJ2-3; D is unclear. The CDR3 is 12 residues long. The germline gives CDR1 SGHRS, CDR2 YFSETQ. V dropped 5 bases and J dropped 4 bases, with 8 bases sitting between them. The CDR3 is CASSGDADTQYF. Written as DNA, the CDR3 is TGCGCCAGCAGTGGGGATGCAGATACGCAGTATTTT.

CDR3 bases: TGTGCCAGCAGTCCGGGACAGGGGATTTTCTATGGCTACACCTTC. As protein: CASSPGQGIFYGYTF. This chain connects TRBV28 to TRBJ1-2, with 10 nucleotides matching TRBD1. Looked up from germline, CDR1 is MDHEN and CDR2 is SYDVKM. The V and J ends lost 5 bases and 4 bases, in that order; junction bases with no gene match: 7. The CDR3 runs to 15 residues.

This clone was found a few times. The CDR3 DNA follows: TGTGCCAGCAGTTTACAGGGGGGCACAGAGCCGGACGAGCAGTACTTC. Its translation: CASSLQGGTEPDEQYF. The chain links TRBV6-5 to TRBJ2-7; TRBD1 aligns across 8 bases. This CDR3 comprises 16 residues. J lost 5 bases, V lost 4 bases, and 13 bases had no gene match. The V gene's germline CDR1 is MNHEY and CDR2 SVGAGI.

A few counts support this clone. V gene TRBV6-4 combines with J gene TRBJ2-1; the match to TRBD2 covers 8 bases. J was trimmed by 10 bases and V by 5 bases; bases with no gene match: 4. CDR1 and CDR2 from the germline V gene are MRHNA and SNTAGT. CDR3 length: 12 amino acids. The CDR3 is CASSTSGDEQFF. The CDR3 nucleotides are TGTGCCAGCAGTACTAGCGGAGACGAGCAGTTCTTC.

The chain employs TRBV18 and TRBJ2-7; D gene unclear. This CDR3 contains 13 residues. Trimming took off 3 bases at V and 9 bases at J, with 15 bases between the two ends. Germline values: CDR1 KGHSH, CDR2 LQKENI. The CDR3 DNA reads as TGTGCCAGCTCACCCCCAGGTCAGGCGGCGCAGTACTTC. It specifies CASSPPGQAAQYF.

This clone was found a few times. The chain is built from TRBV7-2 and TRBJ1-2; 7 bases align to TRBD1. The CDR3 contains 14 residues. CDR1 is SGHTA and CDR2 is FQGNSA in the germline V gene. The V and J ends lost 4 bases and 4 bases, in that order; junction bases with no gene match: 6. CDR3 coding DNA: TGTGCCAGCAGCTCGAAACAGGGGCGCTATGGCTACACCTTC. Translating gives CASSSKQGRYGYTF. Full variable domain (outside the CDR3, taken from reference TRBV7-2 and TRBJ1-2): GAGVSQSPSNKVTEKGKDVELRCDPISGHTALYWYRQSLGQGLEFLIYFQGNSAPDKSGLPSDRFSAERTGGSVSTLTIQRTQQEDSAVYLCASSSKQGRYGYTFGSGTRLTVV.

This clone has a handful of counts. This chain links TRBV28 with TRBJ1-2, with no clear D. V lost 3 bases, J lost 8 bases, and 16 bases lay in between. The CDR3 runs to 14 residues. From germline, CDR1 is MDHEN and CDR2 SYDVKM. The CDR3 sequence is CASSLPDGRGGYTF. In nucleotides, the CDR3 is TGTGCCAGCAGTTTGCCGGACGGGCGAGGGGGCTACACCTTC.

This clone was found a few times. The chain employs TRBV6-2 or TRBV6-3 and TRBJ2-5, with 8 bases lining up with TRBD1. With V trimmed by 6 bases and J by 2 bases, 17 bases remained unmatched. The CDR3 consists of 18 residues. CDR1 is MNHEY, CDR2 SVGEGT, per germline. CDR3 amino acids: CASSSTPGQVKRQETQYF. As DNA, the CDR3 is TGTGCCAGCAGCTCAACTCCGGGACAGGTAAAAAGGCAAGAGACCCAGTACTTC.

The sample holds a few counts of this clone. The junction and the germline gene differ at one end; a read error may be behind it. The chain carries TRBV27 and TRBJ2-7, with 8 bases aligning to TRBD1. This CDR3 region has 15 residues. Germline values: CDR1 MNHEY, CDR2 SMNVEV (reference sequence). CDR3 protein: CASSRFGQGGHEQYF. The CDR3 nucleotides are TGTGCCAGCAGTCGGTTCGGACAGGGCGGCCACGAGCAGTACTTT.

The chain recombines TRBV20-1 with TRBJ2-1; 8 nucleotides align to TRBD1. V was clipped by 3 bases and J by 7 bases; unmatched bases: 8. CDR3 length: 14 amino acids. Germline V gene sequence: CDR1 DFQATT, CDR2 SNEGSKA (reference sequence). The DNA of the CDR3 is TGCAGTGCTAGTACCGGGACAGGCACGAATGAGCAGTTCTTC. This gives the protein CSASTGTGTNEQFF.